The 22 T cell receptor beta chains reported below all come from one sample, sequenced in a study of a mutant IDH1 vaccine in newly diagnosed glioma (dated by TCRdb to the early 2020s). Their antigen targets remain unknown. Per the publication, the time point label means: week 11, during vaccination. Each vaccine dose, consisting of 300 ug of a 20-mer mutant IDH1 peptide in Montanide, was administered subcutaneously with topical imiquimod. Library construction relied on the immunoSEQ multiplex PCR assay. TCRdb took this table from immuneACCESS and kept in-frame rearrangements with V and J called. Such tables lack part of the clones; where checked against another copy, unresolved V genes explain under half of the gap, and the rest is unexplained. The sample has roughly 70,000 clones on record, about four fifths of them singletons. Around 8.3% of the sample goes to the ten largest clones. The material was PBMCs, obtained from a glioma patient whose treatment included an IDH1 peptide vaccine. These receptors all stem from a woman between 50 and 59 years old with glioma.

The chain links TRBV7-9 to TRBJ1-2; D gene unclear. Germline V gene data show CDR1 as SEHNR and CDR2 as FQNEAQ (reference sequence). Trimming left V 5 bases short and J 0 bases short, with 10 bases between. This CDR3 has 14 amino acids. CDR3 in amino acids: CASSQTTANYGYTF. CDR3 DNA sequence: TGTGCCAGCAGCCAGACAACGGCTAACTATGGCTACACCTTC.

The J gene is TRBJ1-1, the V gene TRBV4-3; no clear D gene. This CDR3 contains 13 residues. V lost 4 bases, J lost 4 bases, and 10 bases lay in between. Germline CDR1 LGHNA, CDR2 YSLEER. CDR3 residues: CASSLAGPTEAFF. DNA for the CDR3: TGCGCCAGCAGCCTAGCAGGACCCACTGAAGCTTTCTTT.

V and J are TRBV6-5 and TRBJ1-1, with D uncertain. Trimming shortened V by 6 bases and J by 3 bases, and 8 bases separated the two germline ends. CDR1 MNHEY and CDR2 SVGAGI come from the germline V gene. The length of the CDR3 is 12 residues. In DNA, the CDR3 is TGTGCCAGCAGCGGAGGGTACACTGAAGCTTTCTTT. Encoded protein: CASSGGYTEAFF.

V is TRBV29-1 and J is TRBJ1-4; D might be TRBD1 (6 bases). The CDR3 length is 13 residues. Looked up from germline, CDR1 is SQVTM and CDR2 is ANQGSEA. Trimming took 4 bases from V and 8 from J, leaving 14 bases between them. The CDR3 reads CSVVQGNGEKLFF. In nucleotides, the CDR3 is TGCAGCGTTGTCCAGGGGAATGGGGAAAAACTGTTTTTT.

V and J are TRBV15 and TRBJ2-5; D is undetermined. The CDR3 loop spans 12 amino acids. Looked up from germline, CDR1 is LNHNV and CDR2 is YYDKDF (reference sequence). Between the trimmed V and J ends, which lost 1 base and 5 bases, there was a span of 5 bases. CDR3: CATSRVRETQYF. The CDR3, as DNA: TGTGCCACCAGCAGAGTAAGGGAGACCCAGTACTTC.

This clone was recorded a few times. The chain joins TRBV19 to TRBJ2-1; D is possibly TRBD2 (6 bases). V was clipped by 3 bases and J by 7 bases, with 16 bases between them. The germline V gene encodes CDR1 LNHDA and CDR2 SQIVND (reference sequence). CDR3 length equals 15 residues. This CDR3 reads CASSINLARQNEQFF. The CDR3, as DNA: TGTGCCAGTAGTATTAACCTAGCGAGACAGAATGAGCAGTTCTTC.

The chain couples TRBV7-2 to TRBJ1-1, with D possibly being TRBD1 (5 bases). Germline V gene lookup returns CDR1 SGHTA and CDR2 FQGNSA. The CDR3 covers 13 residues. Trimming cost V 1 base and J 4 bases, with 7 bases left between them. CDR3 bases: TGTGCCAGCAGCTTAGGGGGGATCACTGAAGCTTTCTTT. As protein: CASSLGGITEAFF.

The V and J genes are TRBV4-1 and TRBJ2-3; D is possibly TRBD2 (6 bases). The V gene lost 0 bases and the J gene lost 1 base, with 8 bases spanning the gap. From germline, CDR1 is MGHRA and CDR2 YSYEKL. This CDR3 is built from 15 residues. CDR3 nucleotides: TGCGCCAGCAGCCAAGATGCTAGCGGCACAGATACGCAGTATTTT. This codes for CASSQDASGTDTQYF.

This chain joins TRBV4-1 and TRBJ2-4; maybe TRBD1 (6 bases). Trimming took off 4 bases at V and 0 bases at J, with 10 bases between the two ends. The germline V gene has CDR1 MGHRA and CDR2 YSYEKL. The CDR3 sequence is 15 residues long. DNA of the CDR3: TGCGCCAGCAGCCTAACAGGGTTAGCCAAAAACATTCAGTACTTC. Protein: CASSLTGLAKNIQYF.

CDR3 coding DNA: TGTGCCAGTAAAGTTACGGGGTTCTCCTCTGGGGCCAACGTCCTGACTTTC. The encoded protein is CASKVTGFSSGANVLTF. The chain has TRBV19 and TRBJ2-6, with D possibly being TRBD2 (5 bases). Germline CDR1 LNHDA, CDR2 SQIVND (reference sequence). The CDR3 loop spans 17 amino acids. Trimming shortened V by 7 bases and J by 0 bases, and 16 bases separated the two germline ends.

V and J are TRBV9 and TRBJ2-7; D is tentatively TRBD1 or TRBD2 (5 bases each). CDR3 length: 13 residues. V was clipped by 0 bases and J by 6 bases, with 10 bases between them. Germline CDR1 reads SGDLS; CDR2 reads YYNGEE. This CDR3 reads CASSVGGLGEQYF. In DNA form, the CDR3 reads TGTGCCAGCAGCGTAGGGGGGTTAGGCGAGCAGTACTTC.

The chain links TRBV29-1 to TRBJ1-2; 9 nucleotides line up with TRBD1. Looked up from germline, CDR1 is SQVTM and CDR2 is ANQGSEA. The junction had 8 bases not matched to a gene; V was cut back by 7 bases and J by 8 bases. This CDR3 comprises 12 residues. The CDR3 protein is CSGGGQGKGYTF. CDR3 nucleotides: TGCAGCGGGGGGGGACAGGGTAAGGGCTACACCTTC.

The chain carries TRBV15 and TRBJ1-1; TRBD1 agrees at 9 bases. The CDR3 extends over 15 amino acids. Trimming at V came to 3 bases and at J to 10 bases, leaving 12 bases not matched to a gene. The germline CDR1 and CDR2 sequences are LNHNV and YYDKDF (reference sequence). The CDR3 bases are TGTGCCACCAGCAGGGACAGGGGCCCAGACTGGGGAGCTTTCTTT. Its translation: CATSRDRGPDWGAFF.

The chain carries TRBV5-1 and TRBJ1-2, with TRBD1 as a possible D gene (5 bases). The V gene lost 3 bases and the J gene lost 0 bases, with 12 bases spanning the gap. This CDR3 contains 15 residues. The germline V gene encodes CDR1 SGHRS and CDR2 YFSETQ. The CDR3 bases are TGCGCCAGCAGCTGGATCCCGGGGCCTAACTATGGCTACACCTTC. Translation gives CASSWIPGPNYGYTF.

J is TRBJ2-1 and V is TRBV5-1; 13 bases line up with TRBD2. The V segment lost 3 bases and the J segment 5 bases; nucleotides outside the gene matches: 2. Looked up from germline, CDR1 is SGHRS and CDR2 is YFSETQ. CDR3 length: 15 amino acids. The CDR3 here is CASSSGLAGNNEQFF. In DNA, the CDR3 is TGCGCCAGCAGCTCGGGACTAGCGGGGAACAATGAGCAGTTCTTC.

This chain links TRBV15 with TRBJ1-2; D gene unclear. Deletions cut 5 bases from V and 8 bases from J, with 15 bases between. CDR1 and CDR2 from the germline V gene are LNHNV and YYDKDF (reference sequence). CDR3 length: 13 amino acids. DNA for the CDR3: TGTGCCACCAGCCCGGATCTCGTGGGGGGCTACACCTTC. Translating it yields CATSPDLVGGYTF.

The CDR3 DNA reads as TGTGCCAGCAGCCTGCGCACCGGGACAGGTTTGACAGATACGCAGTATTTT. This translates into CASSLRTGTGLTDTQYF. The V call is TRBV13, the J call TRBJ2-3, with 8 bases matching TRBD1. CDR3 size: 17 residues. V gave up 5 bases and J gave up 3 bases; unmatched junction bases: 13. Germline assignment: CDR1 PRHDT and CDR2 FYEKMQ (reference sequence).

The rearrangement uses TRBV11-3 and TRBJ2-5; 10 nucleotides agree with TRBD2. Germline CDR1 reads SGHNT; CDR2 reads YENEEA. J gave up 4 bases and V 9 bases, and 5 bases lay outside the gene matches. The CDR3 length is 13 residues. Here the CDR3 DNA reads TGTGCCAGTAAGGTAGCGGGGGGAGAGACCCAGTACTTC. Translated: CASKVAGGETQYF. Based on the CDR3 plus reference TRBV11-3 and TRBJ2-5, the full variable domain is EAGVVQSPRYKIIEKKQPVAFWCNPISGHNTLYWYLQNLGQGPELLIRYENEEAVDDSQLPKDRFSAERLKGVDSTLKIQPAELGDSAVYLCASKVAGGETQYFGPGTRLLVL.

The genes are TRBV14 and TRBJ2-7, with D unresolved. Trimming took 1 base from V and 2 from J, leaving 18 bases between them. The CDR3 contains 17 residues. Germline V lookup: CDR1 SGHDN, CDR2 FVKESK. CDR3 coding DNA: TGTGCCAGCAGCCAAGTGTCGGGTGATAAGAACCCCTACGAGCAGTACTTC. This translates into CASSQVSGDKNPYEQYF.

J is TRBJ1-2 and V is TRBV28, with 10 bases aligning to TRBD1. CDR1 is MDHEN, CDR2 SYDVKM, per germline. V gave up 5 bases and J gave up 5 bases; unmatched junction bases: 5. CDR3 length: 14 amino acids. The chain's CDR3 is CASSIGQGGYGYTF. CDR3 nucleotides: TGTGCCAGCAGTATTGGACAGGGGGGTTATGGCTACACCTTC.

In this sample, this clone turned up a few times. This chain connects TRBV5-1 to TRBJ1-1; 10 bases line up with TRBD1. The CDR3 is made up of 13 amino acids. CDR1 and CDR2 from the germline V gene are SGHRS and YFSETQ. The V and J ends lost 7 bases and 0 bases, in that order; junction bases with no gene match: 0. The CDR3 here is CASGQGVNTEAFF. The CDR3 nucleotides are TGCGCCAGCGGACAGGGGGTGAACACTGAAGCTTTCTTT. The entire variable domain, with the rest obtained from reference TRBV5-1 and TRBJ1-1, is as follows: KAGVTQTPRYLIKTRGQQVTLSCSPISGHRSVSWYQQTPGQGLQFLFEYFSETQRNKGNFPGRFSGRQFSNSRSEMNVSTLELGDSALYLCASGQGVNTEAFFGQGTRLTVV.

This clone occurred a few times. The chain couples TRBV9 to TRBJ1-6, with no clear D. The CDR3 covers 12 residues. Looked up from germline, CDR1 is SGDLS and CDR2 is YYNGEE. Trimming removed 4 bases at V and 5 bases at J, with 4 bases between. CDR3 coding DNA: TGTGCCAGCAGCTCTAATAATTCACCCCTCCACTTT. This encodes CASSSNNSPLHF.